This TCR beta chain was identified in a study of T cell repertoires in cytomegalovirus infection. Study outcomes and limitations: In two of eight donors, the top clonotype was HLA-C-restricted CMV-specific. People with CMV and the relevant HLA were identified by cumulative public TCR beta family frequency.

Many counts were recorded for this clonotype. The antigen is undetermined. MiXCR, applied by TCRdb to the reads, yields one record per CDR3 protein. The data hold approximately 260,000 distinct CDR3 sequences, with over 15% observed a single time. Germline V lookup: CDR1 SGHVT, CDR2 SQSDAQ. The CDR3 is 15 residues long. The J segment lost 4 bases and the V segment lost 7 bases, leaving 9 bases of the junction unmatched. The sequence was collected from a human donor in good health (CMV status not recorded). Some clones in this sample may be carry-over from other donors' samples. Specimen: CD8+ T cells from PBMCs. The V gene is TRBV7-4, the J gene TRBJ1-5; 8 bases are a match to TRBD1. CDR3 nucleotides: TGTGCCAGCATCGATATCAGGGGGCGGAATCAGCCCCAGCATTTT. This codes for CASIDIRGRNQPQHF.